This TCR beta chain was recorded in a study of T cell changes during pregnancy in multiple sclerosis. This table comes from immunoSEQ multiplex PCR, and its TCRdb copy is limited to in-frame clones, with some not included. In the table there are approximately 85,000 clones, roughly 92% of which are singletons. CDR3 length: 15 residues. Trimming shortened V by 1 base and J by 5 bases, and 12 bases separated the two germline ends. Germline CDR1 reads LGHNA; CDR2 reads YSLEER. The clonotype was recovered from a female donor with multiple sclerosis, enrolled in a pregnancy study. Sequenced material: peripheral blood, taken in the first trimester of pregnancy. This rearrangement joins TRBV4-3 to TRBJ1-5; D not resolved. The CDR3 here is CASSQGLFGDQPQHF. The DNA for the CDR3 is TGCGCCAGCAGCCAAGGTCTTTTCGGGGATCAGCCCCAGCATTTT.